What follows is one T cell receptor beta chain and its context. This entry comes from a study of shared clonotypes between healthy human individuals. All the donors were Caucasian adults who lived in Nashville, Tennessee. Repertoires were generated with immunoSEQ multiplex PCR, while TCRdb's copy carries only in-frame clones and drops some. The sample holds 2 million to 2.5 million clones; 85% to 95% are singletons and the top ten take roughly 0.13%. The V gene lost 6 bases and the J gene lost 1 base, with 9 bases spanning the gap. The length of the CDR3 is 13 residues. CDR1 is SNHLY and CDR2 is FYNNEI in the germline V gene.

The sequencing sample was made of naive CD4+ T cells sorted from blood. The subset denotes: CD45RA+ positively selected. The receptor was derived from a man in his late teens or twenties in good health. The chain couples TRBV2 to TRBJ1-1; D is unresolved. CDR3 DNA: TGTGCCAGCAGGGCGGATCAGAACACTGAAGCTTTCTTT. Its protein is CASRADQNTEAFF.